This paragraph covers one T cell receptor beta chain sequence. No antigen is known for it. The sample is drawn from a study of T cell responses to AZD1222 COVID-19 vaccine. Study observations and caveats: Repertoire sampling occurred only after the peak T cell response. Vaccine-associated CD4 TCRs ranged over spike, dominating at 160-218 and 743-854.

Germline V gene lookup returns CDR1 MNHEY and CDR2 SVGEGT. The CDR3 totals 19 residues. The trim removed 6 bases at V and 0 bases at J, leaving 11 bases unmatched. This table comes from immunoSEQ multiplex PCR, and its TCRdb copy is limited to in-frame clones, with some not included. The repertoire holds tens of thousands of clones, with about nine tenths as singletons. The input for sequencing was peripheral blood, taken on day 0 of MenACWY control vaccination. The V gene is TRBV6-2 or TRBV6-3, the J gene TRBJ2-7, with 16 bases that match TRBD2. The sequence was collected from an adult in good health. The CDR3 region has the DNA TGTGCCAGCAGCCATATTCCGGGACTAGCGGGAGGGAGCTCCTACGAGCAGTACTTC. Amino acid sequence: CASSHIPGLAGGSSYEQYF.